The present entry profiles one T cell receptor (beta chain) with its context. Allocation to cohorts depended on clinical history reported by the participants. Trimming at V came to 3 bases and at J to 3 bases, leaving 4 bases not matched to a gene. This CDR3 is built from 14 residues. Germline CDR1 and CDR2: MDHEN and SYDVKM. This entry belongs to a study of blood T cell repertoires in COVID-19. Turning to the study itself: The United States, Italy and Spain provided the acute and convalescent COVID-19 samples.

Original handling: By means of reference gene primer amplification, nucleated cell counts were estimated. The protocol was immunoSEQ multiplex PCR, while the TCRdb copy is restricted to in-frame clones and leaves out a portion. The V and J calls and clone size come from that table; D and trimming were worked out from the DNA. Among a few hundred thousand clones listed, more than 75% were seen once. The chain joins TRBV28 to TRBJ2-7; 8 bases match TRBD1. The sequence came from a middle-aged man in a cohort exposed to, infected with or recovered from COVID-19 (not recorded which). Input material: PBMCs or T cells enriched from blood (not recorded which). DNA for the CDR3: TGTGCCAGCAGTTTCCCCGGACAGGGCTACGAGCAGTACTTC. It codes for CASSFPGQGYEQYF.